The rows below give T cell receptor beta chains drawn from one sample of a study of blood T cell repertoires in COVID-19. The table came from immunoSEQ multiplex PCR; TCRdb's copy has only in-frame clones and leaves some out. The table lists about 84,000 clones, approximately 86% of them singletons. Sequenced input: peripheral blood. The receptors stem from an elderly woman with acute or convalescent COVID-19. Both conserved end residues are part of each CDR3. A D gene is named only where the DNA matches it firmly. Some rows have no size entry. The others give once, few or many, or a class for an expanded clone.

clone size,D gene,V gene,J gene,CDR3 protein,CDR3 DNA
few,NA,TRBV12-3/TRBV12-4,TRBJ2-5,CASSLFGETQYF,TGTGCCAGCAGTTTGTTCGGAGAGACCCAGTACTTC
NA,TRBD2,TRBV7-2,TRBJ2-3,CASGVHSGRAEDTQYF,TGTGCCAGCGGCGTTCATAGCGGGAGGGCCGAAGATACGCAGTATTTT
NA,NA,TRBV24-1,TRBJ1-2,CATSDPRDYGTGGYTF,TGTGCCACCAGTGACCCCCGGGACTACGGGACCGGTGGCTACACCTTC
NA,NA,TRBV19,TRBJ2-1,CASSMEGALVYEQFF,TGTGCCAGTAGTATGGAGGGGGCTTTAGTTTATGAGCAGTTCTTC
NA,NA,TRBV7-2,TRBJ2-3,CASSLEGGWTDTQYF,TGTGCCAGCAGCTTAGAGGGCGGGTGGACAGATACGCAGTATTTT
once,NA,TRBV2,TRBJ1-2,CASSEGGAANYGYTF,TGTGCCAGCAGTGAAGGTGGAGCAGCTAACTATGGCTACACCTTC
NA,NA,TRBV7-9,TRBJ1-6,CASSPPTGPNSPLHF,TGTGCCAGCAGCCCTCCCACAGGGCCTAATTCACCCCTCCACTTT
NA,TRBD1,TRBV29-1,TRBJ1-2,CSPDRAAGYTF,TGCAGCCCGGACAGGGCAGCTGGCTACACCTTC
NA,NA,TRBV6-5,TRBJ1-2,CASRTPGAYGYTF,TGTGCCAGTCGGACTCCAGGAGCCTATGGCTACACCTTC
NA,NA,TRBV7-2,TRBJ2-5,CASSLALGVQETQYF,TGTGCCAGCAGCTTAGCCCTAGGCGTGCAAGAGACCCAGTACTTC
NA,NA,TRBV7-2,TRBJ2-3,CASSLLSTDTQYF,TGTGCCAGCAGCCTTTTGAGCACAGATACGCAGTATTTT
NA,NA,TRBV4-1,TRBJ1-4,CASSPWETLNEKLFF,TGCGCCAGCAGCCCCTGGGAGACTCTAAATGAAAAACTGTTTTTT
NA,NA,TRBV27,TRBJ1-2,CASRSRAQDYGYTF,TGTGCCAGCAGATCCAGGGCTCAGGACTATGGCTACACCTTC
few,TRBD2,TRBV18,TRBJ2-1,CASSPPSGSRNEQFF,TGTGCCAGCTCACCACCTAGCGGGAGTAGAAATGAGCAGTTCTTC
NA,TRBD2,TRBV28,TRBJ2-2,CASSLPSGGTGELFF,TGTGCCAGCAGTTTACCTAGCGGGGGCACCGGGGAGCTGTTTTTT
few,TRBD1,TRBV7-7,TRBJ1-5,CASSRHRGRVLSNQPQHF,TGTGCTAGCAGCAGACACAGGGGCCGAGTACTTAGCAATCAGCCCCAGCATTTT
NA,NA,TRBV3-1/TRBV3-2,TRBJ1-2,CASSQVTGIGYGYTF,TGTGCCAGCAGCCAAGTTACAGGGATCGGCTATGGCTACACCTTC
once,NA,TRBV24-1,TRBJ2-1,CATSFGGYNEQFF,TGTGCCACCAGTTTCGGGGGATACAATGAGCAGTTCTTC
once,TRBD1,TRBV11-2,TRBJ2-1,CASSLGQYNEQFF,TGTGCCAGCAGTCTGGGACAGTACAATGAGCAGTTCTTC
NA,TRBD2,TRBV19,TRBJ2-5,CASSPGTSGRRRETQYF,TGTGCCAGTAGCCCTGGGACTAGCGGGAGGCGCCGAGAGACCCAGTACTTC
few,TRBD2,TRBV29-1,TRBJ2-7,CSALAGVTYEQYF,TGCAGCGCCCTAGCGGGAGTTACCTACGAGCAGTACTTC
NA,TRBD2,TRBV18,TRBJ2-1,CASSPSTSGDNEQFF,TGTGCCAGCTCACCCTCGACTAGCGGGGACAATGAGCAGTTCTTC
NA,TRBD1,TRBV27,TRBJ1-4,CASSLGTGQEKLFF,TGTGCCAGCAGTTTAGGGACAGGGCAAGAAAAACTGTTTTTT
NA,TRBD1,TRBV6-5,TRBJ2-3,CASSYRDRGDTQYF,TGTGCCAGCAGTTACCGGGACAGGGGGGATACGCAGTATTTT
NA,TRBD1,TRBV19,TRBJ1-2,CASSIQGVHFYTF,TGTGCCAGTAGTATACAGGGGGTCCACTTCTACACCTTC
NA,TRBD2,TRBV29-1,TRBJ2-3,CSVRLAGGPRTDTQYF,TGCAGCGTTCGACTAGCGGGAGGGCCGCGCACAGATACGCAGTATTTT
NA,NA,TRBV5-1,TRBJ1-2,CASSLSNVRGGYGYTF,TGCGCCAGCAGCTTATCGAATGTCCGAGGTGGCTATGGCTACACCTTC
NA,TRBD2,TRBV11-2,TRBJ2-1,CASSRTGLAGGPGVDEQFF,TGTGCCAGCAGCCGGACGGGACTAGCGGGAGGGCCTGGTGTCGATGAGCAGTTCTTC
NA,NA,TRBV11-3,TRBJ1-3,CASSLVGPVGNTIYF,TGTGCCAGCAGCTTAGTGGGCCCGGTCGGAAACACCATATATTTT
NA,NA,TRBV3-1/TRBV3-2,TRBJ2-7,CASSQSLTVSYEQYF,TGTGCCAGCAGCCAATCGTTGACAGTCTCCTACGAGCAGTACTTC
NA,TRBD1,TRBV5-1,TRBJ2-3,CASSNGQGDTDTQYF,TGCGCCAGCAGCAACGGACAGGGGGATACAGATACGCAGTATTTT
many,NA,TRBV7-9,TRBJ1-1,CASSAARGTNTEAFF,TGTGCCAGCAGCGCCGCGAGGGGGACGAACACTGAAGCTTTCTTT
NA,TRBD2,TRBV11-2,TRBJ2-3,CASSVALAGADTQYF,TGTGCCAGCAGCGTAGCCCTAGCGGGAGCAGATACGCAGTATTTT
NA,TRBD2,TRBV6-2/TRBV6-3,TRBJ2-7,CASSYSGIYEQYF,TGTGCCAGCAGTTATAGCGGGATTTACGAGCAGTACTTC
NA,NA,TRBV6-1,TRBJ1-4,CASSEYRATNEKLFF,TGTGCCAGCAGTGAATACAGAGCAACTAATGAAAAACTGTTTTTT
NA,NA,TRBV10-3,TRBJ1-2,CAISESGGYGYTF,TGTGCCATCAGTGAATCGGGGGGCTATGGCTACACCTTC
once,NA,TRBV24-1,TRBJ2-1,CAVGAGTEDEQFF,TGTGCCGTGGGGGCAGGGACGGAGGATGAGCAGTTCTTC
NA,TRBD1,TRBV9,TRBJ2-5,CASSIRQGGETQYF,TGTGCCAGCAGCATCCGACAGGGCGGGGAGACCCAGTACTTC
NA,NA,TRBV24-1,TRBJ1-4,CATSGGGDEKLFF,TGTGCCACCAGTGGAGGGGGGGACGAAAAACTGTTTTTT
NA,NA,TRBV28,TRBJ1-1,CASSLDYRVTEAFF,TGTGCCAGCAGTTTAGATTACAGGGTCACTGAAGCTTTCTTT
NA,NA,TRBV7-2,TRBJ2-1,CASSGSAGLYNEQFF,TGTGCCAGCAGCGGTTCGGCGGGGCTATACAATGAGCAGTTCTTC
NA,TRBD2,TRBV4-2,TRBJ2-1,CASSQKRTSTYNEQFF,TGTGCCAGCAGCCAAAAGCGGACTAGCACCTACAATGAGCAGTTCTTC
NA,NA,TRBV24-1,TRBJ2-1,CATSPNGDSSYNEQFF,TGTGCCACCAGCCCTAATGGCGACAGCTCCTACAATGAGCAGTTCTTC
NA,TRBD1,TRBV4-1,TRBJ2-7,CASSQQDRGEQYF,TGCGCCAGCAGCCAACAGGACAGGGGCGAGCAGTACTTC
NA,TRBD1,TRBV28,TRBJ2-5,CASSLLDRVRGETQYF,TGTGCCAGCAGTTTATTGGACAGGGTCAGAGGAGAGACCCAGTACTTC
NA,NA,TRBV7-2,TRBJ2-5,CASSSRVNAETQYF,TGTGCCAGCAGCTCGAGGGTGAACGCGGAGACCCAGTACTTC
NA,NA,TRBV28,TRBJ2-7,CASSANWGDGGYEQYF,TGTGCCAGCAGTGCTAACTGGGGGGACGGGGGCTACGAGCAGTACTTC
NA,TRBD2,TRBV5-6,TRBJ2-7,CASSYLGGVYEQYF,TGTGCCAGCAGCTATCTTGGGGGGGTCTACGAGCAGTACTTC
NA,TRBD1,TRBV7-9,TRBJ2-5,CASSSGQGETQYF,TGTGCCAGCAGCTCGGGACAGGGAGAGACCCAGTACTTC
NA,NA,TRBV27,TRBJ1-1,CASSLKGGMNTEAFF,TGTGCCAGCAGTTTAAAGGGGGGGATGAACACTGAAGCTTTCTTT
NA,TRBD1,TRBV7-9,TRBJ2-3,CASSPGQGWDTQYF,TGTGCCAGCAGCCCCGGACAGGGTTGGGATACGCAGTATTTT
NA,NA,TRBV12-3/TRBV12-4,TRBJ1-2,CASSLNLRGYTF,TGTGCCAGCAGTTTAAATCTGCGGGGCTACACCTTC
NA,TRBD2,TRBV29-1,TRBJ2-1,CSVEVRDSGAYNEQFF,TGCAGCGTTGAAGTTAGAGACAGCGGGGCTTACAATGAGCAGTTCTTC